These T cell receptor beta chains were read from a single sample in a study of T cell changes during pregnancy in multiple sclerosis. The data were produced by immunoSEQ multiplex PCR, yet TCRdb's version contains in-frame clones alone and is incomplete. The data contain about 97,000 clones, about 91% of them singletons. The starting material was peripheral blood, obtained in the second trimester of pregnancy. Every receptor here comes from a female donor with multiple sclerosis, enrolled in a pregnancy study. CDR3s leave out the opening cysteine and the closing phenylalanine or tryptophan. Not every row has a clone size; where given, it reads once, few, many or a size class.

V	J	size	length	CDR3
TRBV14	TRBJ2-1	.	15	ASSQERRLAGSAEQF
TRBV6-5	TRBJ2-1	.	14	ASSYWTSGNKREQF
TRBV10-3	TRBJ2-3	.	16	AISPSYGTGQITDTQY
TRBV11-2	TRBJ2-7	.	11	ASSPRWAYEQY
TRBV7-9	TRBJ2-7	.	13	ASSSTSGSSNEQY
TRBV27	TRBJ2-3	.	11	ASGGWGTDTQY
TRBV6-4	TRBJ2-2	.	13	ASSDRGDDTGELF
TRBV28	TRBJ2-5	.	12	ASSFPYGEETQY
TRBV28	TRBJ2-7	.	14	ASSFPLGAPLYEQY
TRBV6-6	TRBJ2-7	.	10	ASQRELKEQY
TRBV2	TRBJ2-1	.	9	ASIRVNEQF
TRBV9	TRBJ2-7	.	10	ASSAVGGEQY
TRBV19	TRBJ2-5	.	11	ASSLGTLGTQY
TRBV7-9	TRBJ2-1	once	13	ASSHLAGGYNEQF
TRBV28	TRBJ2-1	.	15	ASSLFFSGRAHNEQF
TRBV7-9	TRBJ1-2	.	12	ASSSYRVGNGYT
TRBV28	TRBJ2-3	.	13	ASSLSGVSTDTQY
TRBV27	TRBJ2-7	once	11	ASSHPGISEQY
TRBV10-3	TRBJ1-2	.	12	AILGSQDNYGYT
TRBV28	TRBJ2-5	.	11	ASSLKLRETQY
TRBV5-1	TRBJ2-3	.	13	ASSLTSGYTDTQY
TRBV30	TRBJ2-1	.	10	AWIRGYNEQF
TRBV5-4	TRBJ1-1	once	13	ASSLGQNKNTEAF
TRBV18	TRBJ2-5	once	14	ASSPFTGHYQETQY
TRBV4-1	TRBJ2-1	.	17	ASSQDSSRTSGRDNEQF
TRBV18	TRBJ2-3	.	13	ASSPRQGSTDTQY
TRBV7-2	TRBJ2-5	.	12	ASSFDRGQETQY
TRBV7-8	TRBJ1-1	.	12	ASSLFSVNTEAF
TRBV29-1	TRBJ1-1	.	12	SVEDSLRRTEAF
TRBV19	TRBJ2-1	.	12	ASSRDRRANEQF
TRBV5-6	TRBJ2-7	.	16	ASSLDLGGSGLSYEQY
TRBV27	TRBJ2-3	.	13	ASSQLAASTDTQY
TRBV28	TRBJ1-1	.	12	ASSVQGVNTEAF
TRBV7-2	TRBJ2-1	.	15	ASSLVGPGQGNNEQF
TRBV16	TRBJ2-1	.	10	ASSPPGNEQF
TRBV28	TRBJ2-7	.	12	ASSSAGSSYEQY
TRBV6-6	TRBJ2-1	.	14	ASSRRTSGRGHEQF
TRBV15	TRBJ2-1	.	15	ATSREARMDSYNEQF
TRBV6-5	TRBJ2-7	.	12	ASSAQAEIYEQY
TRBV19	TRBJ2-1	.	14	ASSPSVSGRGNEQF
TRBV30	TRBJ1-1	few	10	AWSTQNTEAF
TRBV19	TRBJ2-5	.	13	ASNQRLGRGETQY
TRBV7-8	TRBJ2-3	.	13	ASSTTGQATDTQY
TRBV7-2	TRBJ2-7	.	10	ASSPRSYEQY
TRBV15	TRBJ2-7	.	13	ATSRDNVRDYEQY
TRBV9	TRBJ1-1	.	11	ASSVLIATEAF
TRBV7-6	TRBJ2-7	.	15	ASSLVSGSSGSYEQY
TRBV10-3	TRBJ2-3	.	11	AISTRYTDTQY
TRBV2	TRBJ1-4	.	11	ASSVRDREGLF
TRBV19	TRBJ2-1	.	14	ASSIVASGRKNEQF
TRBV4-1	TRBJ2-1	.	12	ASSQVGGLDEQF
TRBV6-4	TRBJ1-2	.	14	ASSDSALRGLSGYT
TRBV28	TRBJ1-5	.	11	ASSFPGNQPQH
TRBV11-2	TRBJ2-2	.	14	ASSSLVTGFTGIRF